The 2 T cell receptor beta chains listed next were all sequenced from one sample in a study of molecular identifiers for immune sequencing clone quantification. TCRdb reprocessed the PCR reads via MiXCR and lists one record per CDR3 protein. The table includes over 70,000 distinct CDR3 sequences, 20% to 30% detected once. Specimen: naive CD8+ T cells from blood, with Jurkat cell RNA spiked in. Specified subset: FACS-sorted CD8+CD4-CCR7+CD45RA+ naive T cells. These receptors originate from a human donor in good health. Some libraries in this study had Jurkat cell RNA spiked in.

This clonotype was counted only a few times. V gene TRBV4-1 combines with J gene TRBJ2-6; D is possibly TRBD1 or TRBD2 (6 bases each). Germline CDR1 is MGHRA and CDR2 is YSYEKL. The CDR3 is 16 amino acids. The germline V and J ends were trimmed by 3 bases and 9 bases, with 18 bases remaining between them. CDR3 in DNA: TGCGCCAGCAGCCAGGAACAGGGACTCCCTAACAACGTCCTGACTTTC. Amino acids: CASSQEQGLPNNVLTF.

In the case of this clonotype: A much larger clone sits a single nucleotide away, making a read error possible. The genes are TRBV6-5 and TRBJ1-5, with D perhaps TRBD1 (6 bases). Trimming shortened V by 0 bases and J by 9 bases, and 12 bases separated the two germline ends. This CDR3 is 14 amino acids long. Germline V lookup: CDR1 MNHEY, CDR2 SVGAGI. CDR3 sequence: CASSYSPGARPQHF. CDR3 coding DNA: TGTGCCAGCAGTTACTCTCCGGGGGCTCGGCCCCAGCATTTT.